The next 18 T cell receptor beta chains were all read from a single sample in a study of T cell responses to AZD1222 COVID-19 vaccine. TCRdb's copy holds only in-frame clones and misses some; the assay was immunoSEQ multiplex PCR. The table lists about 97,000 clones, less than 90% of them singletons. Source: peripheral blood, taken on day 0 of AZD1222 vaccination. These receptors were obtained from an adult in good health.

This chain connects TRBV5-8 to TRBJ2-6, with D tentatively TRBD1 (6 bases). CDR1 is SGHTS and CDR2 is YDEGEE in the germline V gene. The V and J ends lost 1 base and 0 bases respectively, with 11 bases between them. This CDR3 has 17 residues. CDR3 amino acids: CASSLRTEHSGANVLTF. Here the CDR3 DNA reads TGTGCCAGCAGCTTGCGGACAGAACACTCTGGGGCCAACGTCCTGACTTTC.

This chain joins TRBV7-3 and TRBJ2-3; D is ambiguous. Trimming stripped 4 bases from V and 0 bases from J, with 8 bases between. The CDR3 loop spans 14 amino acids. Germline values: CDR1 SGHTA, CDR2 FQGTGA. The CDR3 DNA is TGTGCCAGCAGCTGGGATAGGAGCACAGATACGCAGTATTTT. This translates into CASSWDRSTDTQYF. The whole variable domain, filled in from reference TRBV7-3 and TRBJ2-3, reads GAGVSQTPSNKVTEKGKYVELRCDPISGHTALYWYRQSLGQGPEFLIYFQGTGAADDSGLPNDRFFAVRPEGSVSTLKIQRTERGDSAVYLCASSWDRSTDTQYFGPGTRLTVL.

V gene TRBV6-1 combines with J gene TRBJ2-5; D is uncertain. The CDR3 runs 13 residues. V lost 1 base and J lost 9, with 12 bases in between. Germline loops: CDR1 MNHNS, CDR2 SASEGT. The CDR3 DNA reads TGTGCCAGCAGTGAAGAGAGACCTCGGGCCCAGTACTTC. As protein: CASSEERPRAQYF.

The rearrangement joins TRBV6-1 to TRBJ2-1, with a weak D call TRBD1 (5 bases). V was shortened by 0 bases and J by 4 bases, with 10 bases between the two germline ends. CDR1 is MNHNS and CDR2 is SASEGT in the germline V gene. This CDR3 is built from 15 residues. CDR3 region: CASSEAETVYNEQFF. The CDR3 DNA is TGTGCCAGCAGTGAAGCGGAGACAGTATACAATGAGCAGTTCTTC.

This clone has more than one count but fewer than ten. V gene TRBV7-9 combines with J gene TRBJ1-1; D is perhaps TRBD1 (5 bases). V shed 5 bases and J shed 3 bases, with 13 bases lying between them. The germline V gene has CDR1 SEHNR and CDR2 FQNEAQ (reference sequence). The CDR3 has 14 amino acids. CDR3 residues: CASSRGRLDTEAFF. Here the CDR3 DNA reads TGTGCCAGCAGCCGGGGGAGATTGGACACTGAAGCTTTCTTT.

CDR3 bases: TGTGCCAGCAGTGAACAGGGCTATGGCTACACCTTC. It translates to CASSEQGYGYTF. The rearrangement joins TRBV2 to TRBJ1-2; D might be TRBD1 (5 bases). The V end was cut by 2 bases, the J end by 4 bases, with 5 bases between. CDR3 length: 12 amino acids. Germline assignment: CDR1 SNHLY and CDR2 FYNNEI.

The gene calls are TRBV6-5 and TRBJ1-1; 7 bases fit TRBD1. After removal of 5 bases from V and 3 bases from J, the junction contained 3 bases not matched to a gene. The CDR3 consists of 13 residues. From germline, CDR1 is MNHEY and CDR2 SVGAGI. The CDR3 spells CASSPQGDTEAFF. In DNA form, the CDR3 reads TGTGCCAGCAGTCCCCAGGGGGACACTGAAGCTTTCTTT.

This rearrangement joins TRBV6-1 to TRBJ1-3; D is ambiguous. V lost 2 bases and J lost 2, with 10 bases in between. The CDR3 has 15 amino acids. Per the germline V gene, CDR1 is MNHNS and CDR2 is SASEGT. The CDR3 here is CASSERLQTGNTIYF. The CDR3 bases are TGTGCCAGCAGTGAAAGACTTCAGACTGGAAACACCATATATTTT.

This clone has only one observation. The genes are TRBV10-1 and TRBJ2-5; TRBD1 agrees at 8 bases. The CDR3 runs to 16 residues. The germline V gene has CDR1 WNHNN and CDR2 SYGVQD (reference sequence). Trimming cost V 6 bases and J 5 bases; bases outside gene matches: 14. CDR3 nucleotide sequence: TGCGCCAGCAGGGGTTCTGGACAGGGTAGGTGGGAGACCCAGTACTTC. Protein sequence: CASRGSGQGRWETQYF.

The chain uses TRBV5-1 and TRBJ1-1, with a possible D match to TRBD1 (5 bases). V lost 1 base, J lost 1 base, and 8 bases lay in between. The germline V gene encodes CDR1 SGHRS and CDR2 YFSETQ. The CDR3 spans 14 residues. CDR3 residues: CASSLSGANTEAFF. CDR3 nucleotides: TGCGCCAGCAGCTTGTCTGGGGCGAACACTGAAGCTTTCTTT.

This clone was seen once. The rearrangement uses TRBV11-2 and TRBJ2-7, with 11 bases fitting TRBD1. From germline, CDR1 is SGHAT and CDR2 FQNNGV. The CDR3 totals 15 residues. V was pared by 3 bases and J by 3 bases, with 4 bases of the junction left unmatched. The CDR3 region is CASSFWTGGGYEQYF. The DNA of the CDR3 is TGTGCCAGCAGCTTCTGGACAGGGGGCGGCTACGAGCAGTACTTC. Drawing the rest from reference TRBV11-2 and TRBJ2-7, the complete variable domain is EAGVAQSPRYKIIEKRQSVAFWCNPISGHATLYWYQQILGQGPKLLIQFQNNGVVDDSQLPKDRFSAERLKGVDSTLKIQPAKLEDSAVYLCASSFWTGGGYEQYFGPGTRLTVT.

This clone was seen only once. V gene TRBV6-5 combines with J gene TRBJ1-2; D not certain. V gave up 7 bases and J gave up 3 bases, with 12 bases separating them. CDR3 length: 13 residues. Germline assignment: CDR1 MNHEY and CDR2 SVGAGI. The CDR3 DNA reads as TGTGCCAGCAAATCGGCGGGGTACTATGGCTACACCTTC. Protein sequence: CASKSAGYYGYTF.

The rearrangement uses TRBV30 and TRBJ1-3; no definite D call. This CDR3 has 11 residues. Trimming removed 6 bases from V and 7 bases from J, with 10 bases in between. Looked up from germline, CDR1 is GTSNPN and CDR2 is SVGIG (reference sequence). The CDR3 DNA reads TGTGCCTGTGGACCGGGGAACACCATATATTTT. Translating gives CACGPGNTIYF.

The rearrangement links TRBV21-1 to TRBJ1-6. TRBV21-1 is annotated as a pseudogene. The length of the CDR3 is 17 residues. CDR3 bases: TGTGCCAGCAGACGGGAGCTACACAGCTCCTATAATTCACCCCTCCACTTT. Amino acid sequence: CASRRELHSSYNSPLHF.

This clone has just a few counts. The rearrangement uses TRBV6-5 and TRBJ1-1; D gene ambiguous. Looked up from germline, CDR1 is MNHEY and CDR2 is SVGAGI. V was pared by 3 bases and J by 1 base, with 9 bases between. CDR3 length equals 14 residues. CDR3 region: CASSYRRPNTEAFF. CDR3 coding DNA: TGTGCCAGCAGTTATCGGCGGCCGAACACTGAAGCTTTCTTT.

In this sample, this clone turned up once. DNA of the CDR3: TGTGCCAGCAGCTTATCGGGCGGTACAGGGGAAAAATCGGTCCTGTTCTTC. Encoded protein: CASSLSGGTGEKSVLFF. V is TRBV7-2 and J is TRBJ2-1, with 7 bases identical to TRBD1. From germline, CDR1 is SGHTA and CDR2 FQGNSA. This CDR3 comprises 17 residues. V was pared by 2 bases and J by 15 bases, with 22 bases of the junction left unmatched.

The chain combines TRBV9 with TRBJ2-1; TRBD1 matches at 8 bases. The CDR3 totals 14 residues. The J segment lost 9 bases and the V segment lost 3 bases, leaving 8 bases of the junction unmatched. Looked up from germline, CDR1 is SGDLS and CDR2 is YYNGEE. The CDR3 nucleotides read TGTGCCAGCAGCGGATCGGGACAGGTATCTGAGCAGTTCTTC. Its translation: CASSGSGQVSEQFF.

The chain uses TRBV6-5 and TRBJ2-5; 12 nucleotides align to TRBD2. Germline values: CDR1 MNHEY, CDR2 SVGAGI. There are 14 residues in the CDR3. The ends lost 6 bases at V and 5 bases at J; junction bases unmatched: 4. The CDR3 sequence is CASRTSGSWETQYF. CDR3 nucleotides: TGTGCCAGCAGGACTAGCGGGAGTTGGGAGACCCAGTACTTC.